Each of the 13 T cell receptor beta chains below was sequenced from the same sample in a study of regulatory T cells in long-lasting Graves disease. Time point defined: newly diagnosed GD, antithyroid drugs for less than 3 months. Construction of the TCR library relied on RNA isolated from PBMCs. To make TCR beta libraries, researchers used iRepertoire HTBI primers and Arm-PCR of CDR3 regions. Each CDR3 protein is one row after TCRdb ran MiXCR on the multiplex PCR reads. The table lists 250,000 to 400,000 distinct CDR3 sequences, over 15% of them singletons. The source was peripheral blood mononuclear cells (PBMCs), collected at new diagnosis, from a patient treated with antithyroid drugs. All receptors derive from a female donor with Graves disease.

The chain joins TRBV30 to TRBJ2-5; 11 nucleotides agree with TRBD2. Looked up from germline, CDR1 is GTSNPN and CDR2 is SVGIG (reference sequence). Trimming took 0 bases from V and 2 from J; bases not matched to a gene: 5. The CDR3 runs to 16 residues. The CDR3 region is CAWSVALAGGQETQYF. The DNA for the CDR3 is TGTGCCTGGAGTGTTGCTCTAGCGGGGGGTCAAGAGACCCAGTACTTC.

This clonotype was picked up one time. The chain combines TRBV18 with TRBJ2-7; 9 bases agree with TRBD1. The CDR3 loop spans 17 amino acids. The trim removed 2 bases at V and 5 bases at J, leaving 13 bases unmatched. CDR1 KGHSH and CDR2 LQKENI come from the germline V gene. The CDR3 nucleotides read TGTGCCAGCTCACCAGGTAGAACAGGGGGCTTCGCGAACGAGCAGTACTTC. Translated, it gives CASSPGRTGGFANEQYF.

In its sample, this clonotype was seen many times. The gene calls are TRBV6-2 or TRBV6-3 and TRBJ2-3; the D gene could be TRBD1 or TRBD2 (5 bases each). This CDR3 has 16 amino acids. Germline values: CDR1 MNHEY, CDR2 SVGEGT. V was cut by 2 bases and J by 6 bases, with 18 bases left in between. CDR3 bases: TGTGCCAGCAGTTACGATAAGCCAGGGAGCCCCGATACGCAGTATTTT. It encodes CASSYDKPGSPDTQYF.

The rearrangement links TRBV6-2 or TRBV6-3 to TRBJ2-5; TRBD2 aligns across 7 bases. This CDR3 region has 15 residues. Germline assignment: CDR1 MNHEY and CDR2 SVGEGT. V lost 6 bases, J lost 5 bases, and 12 bases stayed unmatched. The CDR3 DNA reads as TGTGCCAGCAGCCCCCATGGGCGGGAGATCGAGACCCAGTACTTC. Its protein is CASSPHGREIETQYF.

CDR3 sequence (DNA): TGTGCCAGCAGCCACCGACGACTAGCGGGAGTAGATACGCAGTATTTT. This encodes CASSHRRLAGVDTQYF. This rearrangement joins TRBV3-1 to TRBJ2-3, with 12 bases lining up with TRBD2. This CDR3 is built from 16 residues. V lost 3 bases to trimming and J lost 5 bases; unmatched junction nucleotides: 6. From germline, CDR1 is LGHDT and CDR2 YNNKEL (reference sequence).

This clonotype was seen many times. V and J are TRBV19 and TRBJ1-2; D may be TRBD1 (5 bases). The germline V gene encodes CDR1 LNHDA and CDR2 SQIVND (reference sequence). Trimming removed 5 bases at V and 2 bases at J, with 15 bases between. This CDR3 is built from 15 residues. The CDR3 protein is CASSLETALNYGYTF. CDR3 nucleotide sequence: TGTGCCAGTAGTCTGGAGACAGCTCTAAACTATGGCTACACCTTC. The complete variable domain, with remaining parts taken from reference TRBV19 and TRBJ1-2, reads DGGITQSPKYLFRKEGQNVTLSCEQNLNHDAMYWYRQDPGQGLRLIYYSQIVNDFQKGDIAEGYSVSREKKESFPLTVTSAQKNPTAFYLCASSLETALNYGYTFGSGTRLTVV.

Many counts were recorded for this clonotype. V and J are TRBV12-3 or TRBV12-4 and TRBJ2-2; 8 bases fit TRBD2. V lost 3 bases and J lost 6; bases outside the gene matches: 3. This CDR3 comprises 14 residues. CDR3 coding DNA: TGTGCCAGCAGTTTGAGGCGGGAGGCCGGGGAGCTGTTTTTT. Its translation is CASSLRREAGELFF.

This clonotype was seen repeatedly, ten times or more. The chain recombines TRBV12-3 or TRBV12-4 with TRBJ2-1; D perhaps matches TRBD2 (6 bases). This CDR3 region has 15 residues. Trimming took off 5 bases at V and 3 bases at J, with 14 bases between the two ends. The CDR3 sequence: CASSPARGIYNEQFF. CDR3 DNA: TGTGCCAGCAGTCCAGCGCGGGGCATCTACAATGAGCAGTTCTTC.

The J gene is TRBJ2-7, the V gene TRBV6-1; D ambiguous. CDR1 is MNHNS and CDR2 is SASEGT in the germline V gene. The CDR3 covers 13 residues. Trimming pared 3 bases from V and 3 bases from J, leaving 9 bases between. CDR3 in amino acids: CASSENRVYEQYF. In DNA form, the CDR3 reads TGTGCCAGCAGTGAGAACCGGGTCTACGAGCAGTACTTC.

This clonotype turned up a few times. A read error is possible here, since a much larger clone lies one base away. This chain uses TRBV28 with TRBJ2-2; 8 nucleotides agree with TRBD2. Germline assignment: CDR1 MDHEN and CDR2 SYDVKM. The CDR3 totals 14 residues. V was pared by 8 bases and J by 3 bases, with 5 bases of the junction left unmatched. CDR3 region: CASGYGGDTGELFF. The CDR3 region has the DNA TGTGCCAGCGGATACGGGGGGGACACCGGGGAGCTGTTTTTT.

At least ten counts were recorded for this clonotype. The chain links TRBV11-3 to TRBJ2-7, with TRBD2 matching over 9 bases. CDR3 size: 18 residues. CDR1 is SGHNT, CDR2 YENEEA, per germline. V trimming: 3 bases; J trimming: 0 bases; junction bases outside the gene matches: 12. The CDR3: CASSLASGTPWPSYEQYF. CDR3 DNA sequence: TGTGCCAGCAGCTTGGCTAGCGGGACCCCTTGGCCCTCCTACGAGCAGTACTTC.

This clonotype was detected many times. This chain joins TRBV12-3 or TRBV12-4 and TRBJ1-1; TRBD1 agrees at 7 bases. Trimming took 10 bases from V and 3 from J; bases not matched to a gene: 11. This CDR3 region has 14 residues. The CDR3 loop reads CATLEGAADTEAFF. CDR3 in DNA: TGTGCCACCCTCGAGGGGGCCGCGGACACTGAAGCTTTCTTT.

A few counts support this clonotype. The chain joins TRBV3-1 to TRBJ1-2; 7 bases agree with TRBD1. This CDR3 comprises 15 residues. V dropped 4 bases and J dropped 5; count of bases not matched to a gene: 10. Germline V gene sequence: CDR1 LGHDT, CDR2 YNNKEL (reference sequence). The CDR3 DNA follows: TGTGCCAGCAGCCGGACAGGTACTACGTGGTATGGCTACACCTTC. This sequence encodes CASSRTGTTWYGYTF.